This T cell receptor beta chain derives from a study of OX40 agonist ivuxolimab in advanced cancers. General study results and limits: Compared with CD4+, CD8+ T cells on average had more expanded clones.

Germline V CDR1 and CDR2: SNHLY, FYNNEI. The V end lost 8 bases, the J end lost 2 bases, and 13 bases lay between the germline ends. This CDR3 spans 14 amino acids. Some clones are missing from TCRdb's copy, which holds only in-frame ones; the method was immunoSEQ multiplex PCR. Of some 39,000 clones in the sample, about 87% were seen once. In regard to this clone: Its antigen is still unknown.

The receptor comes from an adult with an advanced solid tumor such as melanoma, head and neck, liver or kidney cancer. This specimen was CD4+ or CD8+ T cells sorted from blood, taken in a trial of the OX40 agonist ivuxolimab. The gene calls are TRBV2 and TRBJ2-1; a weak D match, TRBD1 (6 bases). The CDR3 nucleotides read TGTGCCAGCGGGGGACAAGGACCCTACAATGAGCAGTTCTTC. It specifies CASGGQGPYNEQFF.